These 20 T cell receptor beta chains came from one sample sequenced in a study of blood T cell repertoires in COVID-19. Method: immunoSEQ multiplex PCR; TCRdb's copy keeps in-frame clones and lacks some. The repertoire holds roughly 400,000 clones, with 88% as singletons. Sequenced input: PBMCs or T cells enriched from blood (not recorded which). The origin of the receptors is a woman aged 18-29 years who had been exposed to COVID-19.

The rearrangement joins TRBV19 to TRBJ2-7; 9 nucleotides match TRBD1. The CDR3 spans 15 residues. Germline values: CDR1 LNHDA, CDR2 SQIVND (reference sequence). V trimming: 7 bases; J trimming: 6 bases; junction bases outside the gene matches: 13. The CDR3 region has the DNA TGTGCCAGTAAGGAGACAGGGGGGCACCTCGTCGAGCAGTACTTC. It translates to CASKETGGHLVEQYF.

This CDR3 reads CASSLDRTGFGYTF. CDR3 nucleotide sequence: TGTGCCAGCAGCTTGGACAGGACAGGGTTTGGCTACACCTTC. The genes are TRBV5-6 and TRBJ1-2, with 8 bases identical to TRBD1. V lost 0 bases to trimming and J lost 7 bases; unmatched junction nucleotides: 5. Germline loops: CDR1 SGHDT, CDR2 YYEEEE. The CDR3 loop spans 14 amino acids.

V and J are TRBV3-1 (or the pseudogene TRBV3-2) and TRBJ1-6, with TRBD1 matching 9 bases. The CDR3 is made up of 15 amino acids. The germline V gene encodes CDR1 LGHDT and CDR2 YNNKEL (reference sequence). The ends lost 6 bases at V and 14 bases at J; junction bases unmatched: 14. CDR3 in amino acids: CASRRTGTGIPTLHF. The CDR3 bases are TGTGCCAGCAGGAGAACCGGGACAGGGATTCCAACCCTCCACTTT.

This chain links TRBV7-2 with TRBJ2-7; the match to TRBD2 covers 10 bases. The trim removed 5 bases at V and 1 base at J, leaving 8 bases unmatched. The CDR3 sequence is 16 residues long. Germline V lookup: CDR1 SGHTA, CDR2 FQGNSA. The CDR3 region is CASSPITSGVSYEQYF. In nucleotides, the CDR3 is TGTGCCAGCAGCCCGATAACTAGCGGGGTGTCCTACGAGCAGTACTTC.

CDR3 DNA sequence: TGTGCCAGTAGTATAGCCCGGGATATGAACACTGAAGCTTTCTTT. Protein product: CASSIARDMNTEAFF. V and J are TRBV19 and TRBJ1-1, with unresolved D. Trimming shortened V by 1 base and J by 0 bases, and 9 bases separated the two germline ends. The CDR3 totals 15 residues. CDR1 and CDR2 (germline): LNHDA, SQIVND (reference sequence).

This chain joins TRBV18 and TRBJ1-2; D is undetermined. V was cut by 2 bases and J by 4 bases, with 14 bases left in between. The CDR3 runs to 15 residues. CDR1 is KGHSH, CDR2 LQKENI, per germline. CDR3 amino acids: CASSPYPGGSYGYTF. For the CDR3, the DNA is TGTGCCAGCTCACCATATCCGGGCGGGTCCTATGGCTACACCTTC.

This rearrangement joins TRBV7-8 to TRBJ1-1, with D possibly being TRBD1 (6 bases). The germline V and J ends were trimmed by 6 bases and 5 bases, with 19 bases remaining between them. This CDR3 is 15 amino acids long. Germline CDR1 reads SGHVS; CDR2 reads FQNEAQ. This CDR3 is CASSIYAAQGTEAFF. As DNA, the CDR3 is TGTGCCAGCAGTATCTATGCGGCACAGGGTACTGAAGCTTTCTTT.

This chain's CDR3 is CASSRTGTSYGYTF. The CDR3 DNA follows: TGTGCCAGCAGTAGGACAGGGACTTCCTATGGCTACACCTTC. The chain has TRBV6-5 and TRBJ1-2; 8 nucleotides match TRBD1. There are 14 residues in the CDR3. The germline V gene encodes CDR1 MNHEY and CDR2 SVGAGI. J lost 4 bases, V lost 5 bases, and 6 bases had no gene match.

This clone occurred once. The CDR3 sequence: CASSSRGEGANVLTF. CDR3 in DNA: TGTGCCAGCAGCTCCAGGGGCGAGGGGGCCAACGTCCTGACTTTC. The gene calls are TRBV13 and TRBJ2-6; tentative D call: TRBD1 (6 bases). The V end was cut by 4 bases, the J end by 4 bases, with 11 bases between. Germline V gene sequence: CDR1 PRHDT, CDR2 FYEKMQ (reference sequence). This CDR3 is 15 amino acids long.

This chain links TRBV18 with TRBJ1-5, with a weak D call TRBD1 (5 bases). The CDR3 totals 14 residues. The germline CDR1 and CDR2 sequences are KGHSH and LQKENI. Deletions cut 3 bases from V and 6 bases from J, with 12 bases between. The CDR3 reads CASSPASGGQPQHF. The CDR3 bases are TGTGCCAGCTCACCCGCTTCGGGGGGTCAGCCCCAGCATTTT.

The V call is TRBV11-3, the J call TRBJ2-7; 7 nucleotides align to TRBD2. The germline V gene has CDR1 SGHNT and CDR2 YENEEA. V trimming: 3 bases; J trimming: 2 bases; junction bases outside the gene matches: 7. The CDR3 is made up of 15 amino acids. The CDR3 region has the DNA TGTGCCAGCAGCTTTGCGACGGGAGGTGCCTACGAGCAGTACTTC. Translation: CASSFATGGAYEQYF.

The chain combines TRBV5-1 with TRBJ2-7, with 8 bases aligning to TRBD2. This CDR3 spans 15 amino acids. Germline CDR1 reads SGHRS; CDR2 reads YFSETQ. V dropped 5 bases and J dropped 2; count of bases not matched to a gene: 9. CDR3 in amino acids: CASRPNSGDTYEQYF. The DNA of the CDR3 is TGCGCCAGCAGACCCAATAGCGGGGACACCTACGAGCAGTACTTC. Supplemented by reference TRBV5-1 and TRBJ2-7, the full variable domain reads KAGVTQTPRYLIKTRGQQVTLSCSPISGHRSVSWYQQTPGQGLQFLFEYFSETQRNKGNFPGRFSGRQFSNSRSEMNVSTLELGDSALYLCASRPNSGDTYEQYFGPGTRLTVT.

The chain couples TRBV28 to TRBJ2-7, with 7 bases lining up with TRBD2. V shed 4 bases, J shed 7 bases, and the junction held 10 bases outside the gene matches. The germline gives CDR1 MDHEN, CDR2 SYDVKM. The CDR3 loop spans 14 amino acids. CDR3 sequence reads: CASSYRTPGREQYF. DNA for the CDR3: TGTGCCAGCAGTTACCGGACTCCCGGGAGGGAGCAGTACTTC.

The V gene is TRBV3-1 (or the pseudogene TRBV3-2), the J gene TRBJ2-1, with D possibly matching TRBD2 (5 bases). The CDR3 contains 15 residues. Trimming shortened V by 6 bases and J by 3 bases, and 15 bases separated the two germline ends. Looked up from germline, CDR1 is LGHDT and CDR2 is YNNKEL (reference sequence). CDR3 DNA sequence: TGTGCCAGCAGTCGACTTCTAGCAGACTACAATGAGCAGTTCTTC. This codes for CASSRLLADYNEQFF.

This chain joins TRBV28 and TRBJ2-7; D call uncertain. Germline CDR1 and CDR2: MDHEN and SYDVKM. Trimming took 2 bases from V and 5 from J, leaving 13 bases between them. The CDR3 loop spans 14 amino acids. In DNA form, the CDR3 reads TGTGCCAGCAGTTTACTCCGAAAGCCGGACGAGCAGTACTTC. The encoded protein is CASSLLRKPDEQYF. The entire variable domain, with the rest obtained from reference TRBV28 and TRBJ2-7, is as follows: DVKVTQSSRYLVKRTGEKVFLECVQDMDHENMFWYRQDPGLGLRLIYFSYDVKMKEKGDIPEGYSVSREKKERFSLILESASTNQTSMYLCASSLLRKPDEQYFGPGTRLTVT.

The rearrangement joins TRBV12-3 or TRBV12-4 to TRBJ2-5, with D possibly TRBD1 on 6 matching bases. CDR3 length: 13 residues. The V end lost 6 bases, the J end lost 5 bases, and 13 bases lay between the germline ends. The CDR3 loop is CASRQQGRETQYF. The CDR3, as DNA: TGTGCCAGCAGACAACAGGGACGGGAGACCCAGTACTTC.

The genes are TRBV28 and TRBJ2-4; TRBD1 agrees at 7 bases. The CDR3 has 14 amino acids. Germline lookup yields CDR1 MDHEN and CDR2 SYDVKM. With 2 bases clipped from V and 8 bases from J, the junction kept 6 bases outside the gene matches. DNA of the CDR3: TGTGCCAGCAGTTTACGACAGGGCGCGTACATTCAGTACTTC. It translates to CASSLRQGAYIQYF.

The chain uses TRBV29-1 and TRBJ1-3; 7 bases agree with TRBD1. Germline V gene data show CDR1 as SQVTM and CDR2 as ANQGSEA. V lost 7 bases, J lost 4 bases, and 4 bases stayed unmatched. The CDR3 is 12 amino acids. The CDR3 DNA sequence: TGCAGCGGAAGACAGGGCGGAAACACCATATATTTT. This encodes CSGRQGGNTIYF.

V and J are TRBV21-1 and TRBJ2-1; the table's D gene call, TRBD1, was not cross checked with the DNA. TRBV21-1 is shown as a pseudogene. CDR3 length: 16 amino acids. CDR3 protein: CASSKGGQGSYNEQFF. The CDR3 DNA follows: TGTGCCAGCAGCAAAGGGGGACAGGGGTCCTACAATGAGCAGTTCTTC.

The chain is built from TRBV27 and TRBJ2-1, with 15 bases fitting TRBD2. With V trimmed by 7 bases and J by 7 bases, 8 bases remained unmatched. The CDR3 runs 16 residues. Germline-derived CDR1 and CDR2 are MNHEY and SMNVEV (reference sequence). Written as DNA, the CDR3 is TGTGCCAGCACCAGGACTAGCGGGAGGGTAGATAATGAGCAGTTCTTC. This codes for CASTRTSGRVDNEQFF.